These 28 T cell receptor beta chains came from one sample sequenced in a study of CXCR3-negative and CXCR3-positive naive CD8 T cells (dated by TCRdb to about 2019). Sequenced using a NextSeq 550. The Human TCR Profiling Kit (MiLaboratory) was used to prepare UMI-labeled 5' RACE TRB cDNA libraries. The reads went through TCRdb reprocessing, and each CDR3 protein sequence gets one entry with no DNA. This sample's table lists 43,000 or so distinct CDR3 sequences. The ten largest make up roughly 1.5% of the sample. Sequencing input: naive CXCR3- CD8+ T cells from blood. The cell subset or site label for this specimen denotes: CD45RO-CCR7+CD27+CD95- naive CD8+ T cells lacking CXCR3 (TNR3-). The source of these receptors is a human donor in good health. Some clones in this sample may be carry-over from other donors' samples.

V usage is TRBV13 and J usage is TRBJ1-1. From germline, CDR1 is PRHDT and CDR2 FYEKMQ (reference sequence). The CDR3 is made up of 13 amino acids. CDR3 protein: CASSLGLEAEAFF.

This chain links TRBV14 with TRBJ1-2; with no DNA, the TCRdb D assignment of TRBD1 cannot be verified. Germline V CDR1 and CDR2: SGHDN, FVKESK. CDR3 size: 14 residues. The CDR3: CASSQPLGTYGYTF.

V gene TRBV7-3 combines with J gene TRBJ2-2; TCRdb lists TRBD1, though no DNA is available to test this call. Germline CDR1 reads SGHTA; CDR2 reads FQGTGA. This CDR3 has 14 residues. The chain's CDR3 is CASRPTGSTGELFF.

The rearrangement joins TRBV28 to TRBJ2-1; TCRdb reports TRBD1, a call that lacks DNA to check it against. Germline V CDR1 and CDR2: MDHEN, SYDVKM. The CDR3 covers 15 residues. The CDR3: CASSPVAPTFNEQFF. The whole variable domain, remainder taken from reference TRBV28 and TRBJ2-1, is DVKVTQSSRYLVKRTGEKVFLECVQDMDHENMFWYRQDPGLGLRLIYFSYDVKMKEKGDIPEGYSVSREKKERFSLILESASTNQTSMYLCASSPVAPTFNEQFFGPGTRLTVL.

The chain uses TRBV21-1 and TRBJ2-2; TCRdb lists TRBD2, though no DNA is available to test this call. TRBV21-1 has pseudogene status. CDR3 size: 18 residues. CDR3 amino acids: CASKTGTSGGSNTGELFF.

In terms of frequency, this clonotype is medium-sized. The V gene is TRBV29-1, the J gene TRBJ2-7; no DNA is available, so the TRBD1 call from TCRdb remains unchecked. Germline V gives CDR1 SQVTM, CDR2 ANQGSEA. This CDR3 contains 12 residues. The CDR3 spells CSAWGQGALQYF.

This chain uses TRBV27 with TRBJ2-1. The CDR3 length is 15 residues. CDR1 is MNHEY, CDR2 SMNVEV, per germline (reference sequence). The CDR3 reads CASSFTRVSYNEQFF.

This sequence joins TRBV5-1 and TRBJ2-1; absent DNA, TCRdb's TRBD2 call cannot be checked. Germline V gene data show CDR1 as SGHRS and CDR2 as YFSETQ. The CDR3 covers 16 residues. The chain's CDR3 is CASSGLVGTPSNEQFF.

This chain uses TRBV14 with TRBJ1-1. The CDR3 spans 15 residues. Germline V gene sequence: CDR1 SGHDN, CDR2 FVKESK. CDR3 in amino acids: CASSIIGWRDTEAFF.

This CDR3 is CASKRRTREDPSSYNEQFF. V is TRBV19 and J is TRBJ2-1; without DNA, the TCRdb call of TRBD1 cannot be checked. CDR3 size: 19 residues. Germline CDR1 is LNHDA and CDR2 is SQIVND (reference sequence).

The chain is built from TRBV29-1 and TRBJ2-7; without DNA, the TCRdb call of TRBD1 cannot be checked. The length of the CDR3 is 14 residues. Per germline, CDR1 SQVTM and CDR2 ANQGSEA. The CDR3 sequence: CSGVLPDRTYEQYF.

This chain joins TRBV5-1 and TRBJ2-1; no DNA is available, so the TRBD2 call from TCRdb remains unchecked. CDR3 size: 16 residues. The V gene's germline CDR1 is SGHRS and CDR2 YFSETQ. The CDR3 spells CASSPPLAGDLGEQFF.

The CDR3 region is CAIRRLAGANNLYNEQFF. The V call is TRBV10-3, the J call TRBJ2-1; the D call of TRBD2 rests on TCRdb alone, since no DNA is present to check it. Germline CDR1 is ENHRY and CDR2 is SYGVKD. The CDR3 is 18 amino acids.

The chain uses TRBV27 and TRBJ2-1; TCRdb's D gene call, TRBD2, goes unchecked for lack of DNA. The CDR3 covers 18 residues. Germline V lookup: CDR1 MNHEY, CDR2 SMNVEV (reference sequence). The chain's CDR3 is CASSFSGTGAVPYNEQFF.

The rearrangement links TRBV7-9 to TRBJ2-1; TCRdb outputs TRBD2, but without DNA this stays unchecked. The length of the CDR3 is 15 residues. Per the germline V gene, CDR1 is SEHNR and CDR2 is FQNEAQ (reference sequence). CDR3 residues: CASSLESVPYNEQFF.

The CDR3: CASSAGTAVSYNEQFF. The chain uses TRBV9 and TRBJ2-1; TCRdb calls TRBD1, which cannot be checked without DNA. Germline CDR1 SGDLS, CDR2 YYNGEE. The CDR3 sequence is 16 residues long.

The chain has TRBV20-1 and TRBJ1-1; without DNA, the TCRdb call of TRBD1 cannot be checked. Germline V gene data show CDR1 as DFQATT and CDR2 as SNEGSKA (reference sequence). The CDR3 totals 13 residues. The CDR3 reads CSATSTENTEAFF.

CDR3 in amino acids: CAIGGPGELFF. The chain is built from TRBV28 and TRBJ2-2. Germline lookup yields CDR1 MDHEN and CDR2 SYDVKM. The CDR3 is 11 residues long.

This chain links TRBV4-3 with TRBJ2-1. The CDR3 has 13 residues. From germline, CDR1 is LGHNA and CDR2 YSLEER. This chain's CDR3 is CASRQDRRDEQFF.

The V gene is TRBV6-5, the J gene TRBJ2-1; TCRdb reports TRBD2, a call that lacks DNA to check it against. Germline CDR1 is MNHEY and CDR2 is SVGAGI. This CDR3 is 16 amino acids long. The chain's CDR3 is CASSYRPAGDGNEQFF.

The V and J genes are TRBV10-3 and TRBJ2-2; the D gene TCRdb calls, TRBD2, cannot be checked with no DNA. From germline, CDR1 is ENHRY and CDR2 SYGVKD. The CDR3 consists of 17 residues. The CDR3 here is CAIRKGLAGQNTGELFF.

V and J are TRBV4-3 and TRBJ1-3. The CDR3 extends over 14 amino acids. Germline V lookup: CDR1 LGHNA, CDR2 YSLEER. This CDR3 is CASSPPDAGNTIYF.

V and J are TRBV20-1 and TRBJ2-7; TCRdb outputs TRBD2, but without DNA this stays unchecked. This CDR3 spans 13 amino acids. Germline V lookup: CDR1 DFQATT, CDR2 SNEGSKA (reference sequence). The CDR3 loop is CSASDRVLYEQYF.

The J gene is TRBJ1-1, the V gene TRBV6-2 or TRBV6-3; without DNA, the TCRdb call of TRBD1 cannot be checked. Looked up from germline, CDR1 is MNHEY and CDR2 is SVGEGT. This CDR3 comprises 14 residues. The CDR3 region is CASSERQDVAEAFF.

The rearrangement joins TRBV29-1 to TRBJ1-1; TCRdb's D call, TRBD1, is unchecked because there is no DNA. There are 16 residues in the CDR3. CDR1 and CDR2 (germline): SQVTM, ANQGSEA. This chain's CDR3 is CSVVIPPWELNTEAFF.

This chain joins TRBV28 and TRBJ2-1. CDR3 size: 13 residues. Germline V CDR1 and CDR2: MDHEN, SYDVKM. The CDR3 loop reads CASSLYGNNEQFF.

This chain joins TRBV29-1 and TRBJ2-1. CDR3 length: 12 residues. Germline loops: CDR1 SQVTM, CDR2 ANQGSEA. CDR3: CSVEALLNEQFF.

The chain couples TRBV12-3 or TRBV12-4 to TRBJ2-5; TCRdb gives TRBD2 as the D gene, but with no DNA this cannot be confirmed. This CDR3 is 15 amino acids long. The CDR3: CASSPGPAGIETQYF.